This TCR beta chain was profiled in a study of blood T cell repertoires in COVID-19. Whole-study context: From the United States, Italy and Spain came samples of acute and convalescent COVID-19. PBMCs, B-cell-depleted T cells, or T cells were the source of the cDNA or gDNA that made up the material.

CDR3 length: 16 amino acids. Original data processing: Estimated nucleated cell counts came from reference gene primer amplification. Sequencing was performed with immunoSEQ multiplex PCR; in TCRdb, only in-frame clones are kept and a portion is missing. The DNA gave D and trimming, while V, J and clone size come from that table. The table shows 370,000 or so clones, with around 84% occurring only once. Sequenced input: peripheral blood. The chain carries TRBV12-2 and TRBJ2-3; the D call of TRBD1 is as the table states it, not checked on the DNA. TRBV12-2 is shown as a pseudogene. This TCR was recovered from a human donor with acute or convalescent COVID-19. The donor label of this sample is uncertain. The CDR3 coding sequence is TGTGCAAGTCGCTCGTACAGGGGCCCGGGGGAAGATACGCAGTATTTT. It yields the protein CASRSYRGPGEDTQYF.